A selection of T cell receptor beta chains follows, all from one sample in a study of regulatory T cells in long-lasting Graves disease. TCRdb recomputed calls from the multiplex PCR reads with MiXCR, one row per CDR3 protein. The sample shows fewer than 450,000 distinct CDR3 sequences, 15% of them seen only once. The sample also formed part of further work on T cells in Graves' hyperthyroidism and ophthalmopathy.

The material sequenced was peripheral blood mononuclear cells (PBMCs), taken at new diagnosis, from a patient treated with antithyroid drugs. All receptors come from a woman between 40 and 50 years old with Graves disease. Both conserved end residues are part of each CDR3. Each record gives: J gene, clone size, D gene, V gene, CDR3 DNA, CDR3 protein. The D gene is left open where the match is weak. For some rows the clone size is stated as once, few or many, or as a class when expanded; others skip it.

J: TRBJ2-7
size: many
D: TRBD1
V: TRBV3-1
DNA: TGTGCCAGCAGCAACACAGGGGGAGACTACGAGCAGTACTTC
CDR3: CASSNTGGDYEQYF

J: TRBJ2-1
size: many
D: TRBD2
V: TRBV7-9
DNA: TGTGCCAGCAGCTTAAATGACGGGAGGTCCTACAATGAGCAGTTCTTC
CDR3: CASSLNDGRSYNEQFF

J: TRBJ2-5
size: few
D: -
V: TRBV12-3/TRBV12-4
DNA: TGTGCCAGCAGGAGGGTTGAAGAGACCCAGTACTTC
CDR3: CASRRVEETQYF

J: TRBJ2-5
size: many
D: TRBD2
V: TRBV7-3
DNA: TGTGCCAGCAGCCAAGGACTAGCGGGAGAGACCCAGTACTTC
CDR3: CASSQGLAGETQYF

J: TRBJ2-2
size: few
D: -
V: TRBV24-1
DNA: TGTGCCACCAGTGACCCTACTAGCAGGTTGAACACCGGGGAGCTGTTTTTT
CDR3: CATSDPTSRLNTGELFF

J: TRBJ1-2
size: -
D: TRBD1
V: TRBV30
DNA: TGTGCCTCTCCTGGGACAGCCGCTAACTATGGCTACACCTTC
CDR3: CASPGTAANYGYTF

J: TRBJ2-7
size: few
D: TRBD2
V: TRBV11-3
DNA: TGTGCCAGCAGCCAAGCCGGGACTAGCGGGAGGGCCCTCCCTAGTGAGCAGTACTTC
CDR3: CASSQAGTSGRALPSEQYF

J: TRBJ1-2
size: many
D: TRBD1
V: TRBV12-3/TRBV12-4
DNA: TGTGCCAGCACCCCCAGGGGGACTAACTATGGCTACACCTTC
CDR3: CASTPRGTNYGYTF

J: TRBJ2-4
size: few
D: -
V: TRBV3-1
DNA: TGTGCCAGCAGCCAAGTAACAGCGCTTAAAAACATTCAGTACTTC
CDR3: CASSQVTALKNIQYF

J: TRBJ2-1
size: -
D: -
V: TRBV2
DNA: TGTACCAGCAGGGACCGGGCACAGCAGTTCTTC
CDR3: CTSRDRAQQFF

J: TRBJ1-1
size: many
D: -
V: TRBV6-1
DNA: TGTGCCAGCGGACGGCAGAACACTGAAGCTTTCTTT
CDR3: CASGRQNTEAFF

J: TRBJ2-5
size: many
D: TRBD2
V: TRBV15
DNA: TGTGCCACCAGACCGCCGGGGGGAGAGACCCAGTACTTC
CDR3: CATRPPGGETQYF

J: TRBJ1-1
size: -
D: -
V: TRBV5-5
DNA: TGTGCCAGCAGCTTTATCGGAAACACTGAAGCTTTCTTT
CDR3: CASSFIGNTEAFF

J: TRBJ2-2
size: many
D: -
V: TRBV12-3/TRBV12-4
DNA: TGTGCCAGCAGTCCCCTAGATTTCACCGGGGAGCTGTTTTTT
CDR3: CASSPLDFTGELFF

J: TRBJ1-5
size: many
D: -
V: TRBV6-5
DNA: TGTGCCAGCAGTTACGCGGCAAATCAGCCCCAGCATTTT
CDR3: CASSYAANQPQHF

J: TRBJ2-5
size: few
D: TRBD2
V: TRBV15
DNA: TGTGCCACCAGCTTGGGGCAGCGGGAGTACCAAGAGACCCAGTACTTC
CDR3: CATSLGQREYQETQYF

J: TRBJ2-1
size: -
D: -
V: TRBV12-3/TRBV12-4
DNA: TGTGCCAGCCGCCCTGAGGTCATGGGCAATGAGCAGTTCTTC
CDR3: CASRPEVMGNEQFF

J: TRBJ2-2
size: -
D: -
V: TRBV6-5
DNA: TGTGCCAGCAGTTACCGGGGTGGCGCGAACACCGGGGAGCTGTTTTTT
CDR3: CASSYRGGANTGELFF

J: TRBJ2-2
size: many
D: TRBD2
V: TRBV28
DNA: TGTGCCAGCACCTCTGTGGGGGGGGCGAACACCGGGGAGCTGTTTTTT
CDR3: CASTSVGGANTGELFF

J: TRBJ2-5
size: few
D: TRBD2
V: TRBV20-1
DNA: TGCAGTGCTAGAGAAAGACTAGCGGGAACTCACTTCAGAGAGACCCAGTACTTC
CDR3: CSARERLAGTHFRETQYF

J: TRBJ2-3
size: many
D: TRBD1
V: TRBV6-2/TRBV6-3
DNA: TGTGCCAGCAGTGACTCCGGGACAGGGTTTTTGGGCACAGATACGCAGTATTTT
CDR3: CASSDSGTGFLGTDTQYF

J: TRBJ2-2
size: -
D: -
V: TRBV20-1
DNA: TGCAGTGCTACCCGGGACTCCACCGGGGAGCTGTTTTTT
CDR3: CSATRDSTGELFF

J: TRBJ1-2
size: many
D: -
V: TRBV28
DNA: TGTGCCAGCAGTTTGGCACAGAACTATGGCTACACCTTC
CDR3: CASSLAQNYGYTF

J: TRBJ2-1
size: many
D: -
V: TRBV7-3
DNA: TGTGCCAGCAGCACCCCCCGAGGGAGCTCCTACAATGAGCAGTTCTTC
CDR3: CASSTPRGSSYNEQFF

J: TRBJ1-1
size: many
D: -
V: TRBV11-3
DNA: TGTGCCAGCAGCTTTTGGGGGGCGGGAAACACTGAAGCTTTCTTT
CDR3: CASSFWGAGNTEAFF

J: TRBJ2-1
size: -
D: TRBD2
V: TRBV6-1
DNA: TGTGCCAGCAGTGAGGGGCGGGAGGTCTACAATGAGCAGTTCTTC
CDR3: CASSEGREVYNEQFF

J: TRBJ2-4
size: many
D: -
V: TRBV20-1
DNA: TGCAGCGTCCGGTGGGAAGCCAAAAACATTCAGTACTTC
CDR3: CSVRWEAKNIQYF

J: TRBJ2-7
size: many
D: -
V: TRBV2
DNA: TGTGCCACAAAAGGGGAGCTCGCGACCTACGAGCAGTACTTC
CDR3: CATKGELATYEQYF

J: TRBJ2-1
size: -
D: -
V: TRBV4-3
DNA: TGCGCCACCAGCCAAGAAAGTAGCAATGAGCAGTTCTTC
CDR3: CATSQESSNEQFF

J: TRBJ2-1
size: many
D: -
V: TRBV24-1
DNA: TGTGCCACCAGTGAGGATCAGGGGGGCGAGCAGTTCTTC
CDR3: CATSEDQGGEQFF

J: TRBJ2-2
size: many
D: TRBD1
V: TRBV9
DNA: TGTGCCAGCAGCGCGGGACAGGGGGGGCCTATCACCGGGGAGCTGTTTTTT
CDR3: CASSAGQGGPITGELFF

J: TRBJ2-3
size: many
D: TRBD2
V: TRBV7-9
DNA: TGTGCCAGCAGCTTACAGCGGGAGCGCACAGATACGCAGTATTTT
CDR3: CASSLQRERTDTQYF

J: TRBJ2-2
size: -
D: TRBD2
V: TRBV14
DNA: TGTGCCAGCAGCTTCGCGGGACTAGGGGTGACTGGGGAGCTGTTTTTT
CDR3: CASSFAGLGVTGELFF

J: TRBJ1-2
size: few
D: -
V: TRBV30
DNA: TGTGCCTGGAGCCGCCAAGGGAAGGGGGATGGCTACACCTTC
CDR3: CAWSRQGKGDGYTF

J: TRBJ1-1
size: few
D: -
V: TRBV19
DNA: TGTGCCAGTAGTATCGGGGGGACTGGCACTGAAGCTTTCTTT
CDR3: CASSIGGTGTEAFF

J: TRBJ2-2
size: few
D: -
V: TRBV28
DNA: TGTGCCAGCAGAACCTACAGAGAGACGAACACCGGGGAGCTGTTTTTT
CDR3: CASRTYRETNTGELFF

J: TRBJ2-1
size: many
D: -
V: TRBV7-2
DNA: TGTGCCAGCAGCTTAGCGTTCTTC
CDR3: CASSLAFF